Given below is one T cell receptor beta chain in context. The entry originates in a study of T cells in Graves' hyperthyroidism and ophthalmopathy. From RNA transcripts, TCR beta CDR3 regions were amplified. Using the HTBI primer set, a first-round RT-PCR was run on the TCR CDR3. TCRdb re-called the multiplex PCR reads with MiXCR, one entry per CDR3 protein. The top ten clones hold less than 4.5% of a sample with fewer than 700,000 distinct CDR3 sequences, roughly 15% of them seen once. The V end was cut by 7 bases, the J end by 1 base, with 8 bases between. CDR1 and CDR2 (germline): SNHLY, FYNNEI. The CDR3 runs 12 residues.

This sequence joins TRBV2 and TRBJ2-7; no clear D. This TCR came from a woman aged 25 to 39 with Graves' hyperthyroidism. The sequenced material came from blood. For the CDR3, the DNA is TGTGCCAGCAAAACAGAATCCTACGAGCAGTACTTC. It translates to CASKTESYEQYF.